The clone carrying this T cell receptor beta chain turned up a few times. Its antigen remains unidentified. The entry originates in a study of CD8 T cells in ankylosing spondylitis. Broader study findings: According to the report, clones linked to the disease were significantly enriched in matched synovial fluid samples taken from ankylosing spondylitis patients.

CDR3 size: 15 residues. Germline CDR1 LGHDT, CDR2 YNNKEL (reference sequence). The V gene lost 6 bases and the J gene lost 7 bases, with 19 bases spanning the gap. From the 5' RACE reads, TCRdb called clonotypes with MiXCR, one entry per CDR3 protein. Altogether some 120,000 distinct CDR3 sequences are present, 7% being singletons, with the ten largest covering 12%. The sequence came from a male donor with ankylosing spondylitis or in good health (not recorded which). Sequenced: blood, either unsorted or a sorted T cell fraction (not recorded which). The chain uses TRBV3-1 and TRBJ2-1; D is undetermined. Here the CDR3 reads CASSPTLDVWNEQFF. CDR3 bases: TGTGCCAGCAGTCCCACTTTAGATGTGTGGAATGAGCAGTTCTTC.